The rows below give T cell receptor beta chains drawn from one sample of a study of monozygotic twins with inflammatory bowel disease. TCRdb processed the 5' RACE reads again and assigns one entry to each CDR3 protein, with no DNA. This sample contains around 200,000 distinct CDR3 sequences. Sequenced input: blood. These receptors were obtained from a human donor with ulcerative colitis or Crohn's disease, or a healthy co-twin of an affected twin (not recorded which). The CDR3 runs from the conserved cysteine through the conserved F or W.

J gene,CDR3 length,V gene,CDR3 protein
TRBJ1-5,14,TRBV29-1,CSVFFVQANQPQHF
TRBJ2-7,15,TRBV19,CASSDRGFGVYEQYF
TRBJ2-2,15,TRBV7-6,CASSSGQGDTGELFF
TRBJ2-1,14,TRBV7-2,CASSFGLQLNEQFF
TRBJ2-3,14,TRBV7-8,CASSLAGKTDTQYF
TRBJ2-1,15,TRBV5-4,CASSSTDRGNNEQFF
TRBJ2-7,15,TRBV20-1,CSARALDQRYYEQYF
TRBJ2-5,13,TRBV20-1,CSARLYGEETQYF
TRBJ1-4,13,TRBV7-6,CASSSPGGEKLFF
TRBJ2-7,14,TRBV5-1,CASSSRGQENEQYF
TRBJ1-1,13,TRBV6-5,CASSSDRFTEAFF
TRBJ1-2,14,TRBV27,CASSMDRADYGYTF
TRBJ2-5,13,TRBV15,CATSRDSEETQYF
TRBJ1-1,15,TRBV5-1,CASSLLRPMNTEAFF
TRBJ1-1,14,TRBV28,CASSSDRKVTEAFF
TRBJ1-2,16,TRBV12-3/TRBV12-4,CASSLEAGMGLGGYTF
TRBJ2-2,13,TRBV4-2,CASSRETGEELFF
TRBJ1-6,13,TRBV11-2,CASSLLRNSPLHF
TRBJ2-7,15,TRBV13,CASSLGRGAPYEQYF
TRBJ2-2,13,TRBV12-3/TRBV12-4,CASSLGWTGELFF
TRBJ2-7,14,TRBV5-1,CASSLGEGRYEQYF
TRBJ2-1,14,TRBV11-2,CASRLAGGRYEQFF